These 6 T cell receptor beta chains originate from one sample sequenced in a study of early T cells in non-severe SARS-CoV-2 infection. TCRdb itself ran the 5' RACE reads through MiXCR, one entry per CDR3 protein. The sample yields around 53,000 distinct CDR3 sequences, approximately 9.4% seen once. Specimen: whole blood. These receptors were collected from an adult who was a healthcare worker with PCR-confirmed SARS-CoV-2 infection or an uninfected control (not recorded which).

This clonotype was seen more than once but under ten times. The chain combines TRBV15 with TRBJ2-1, with TRBD2 identical over 13 bases. CDR3 length: 20 residues. Germline-derived CDR1 and CDR2 are LNHNV and YYDKDF (reference sequence). The V segment lost 0 bases and the J segment 0 bases; nucleotides outside the gene matches: 8. CDR3 coding DNA: TGTGCCACCAGCAGAGATGCCGGACTAGCGGGGGCGAGCTCCTACAATGAGCAGTTCTTC. It translates to CATSRDAGLAGASSYNEQFF.

This clonotype was counted at least ten times. The chain has TRBV7-9 and TRBJ2-2; a possible D gene is TRBD1 (5 bases). There are 14 residues in the CDR3. V was cut by 5 bases and J by 4 bases, with 11 bases left in between. CDR1 and CDR2 (germline): SEHNR, FQNEAQ (reference sequence). The CDR3 region has the DNA TGTGCCAGCAGCCCGCCCAGGGCCACCGGGGAGCTGTTTTTT. Its protein product is CASSPPRATGELFF.

The gene calls are TRBV6-5 and TRBJ2-1; 10 positions agree with TRBD1. Germline V gene data show CDR1 as MNHEY and CDR2 as SVGAGI. V trimming: 5 bases; J trimming: 5 bases; junction bases outside the gene matches: 3. The CDR3 consists of 14 residues. CDR3 nucleotides: TGTGCCAGCAGTACCGGGACAGGGGACAATGAGCAGTTCTTC. Translating gives CASSTGTGDNEQFF.

At least ten counts were recorded for this clonotype. V is TRBV24-1 and J is TRBJ1-1; D may be TRBD1 (5 bases). Per the germline V gene, CDR1 is KGHDR and CDR2 is SFDVKD. V was clipped by 4 bases and J by 6 bases, with 11 bases between them. This CDR3 has 13 amino acids. The CDR3 bases are TGTGCCACCAGTGAAGGGGCGAGATCTGAAGCTTTCTTT. This translates into CATSEGARSEAFF.

This clonotype has a count of ten or more. The V call is TRBV10-3, the J call TRBJ2-2; 9 bases are shared with TRBD1. Germline CDR1 and CDR2: ENHRY and SYGVKD. V shed 3 bases, J shed 4 bases, and the junction held 6 bases outside the gene matches. The CDR3 runs 16 residues. The CDR3 sequence: CAISDLGQGGTGELFF. The CDR3 DNA sequence: TGTGCCATCAGTGATTTGGGACAGGGTGGCACCGGGGAGCTGTTTTTT.

The rearrangement joins TRBV19 to TRBJ2-2, with no clear D. The germline CDR1 and CDR2 sequences are LNHDA and SQIVND (reference sequence). CDR3 length: 11 amino acids. V shed 4 bases and J shed 8 bases, with 5 bases lying between them. DNA for the CDR3: TGTGCCAGTAGTACCGGGGGGGAGCTGTTTTTT. This gives the protein CASSTGGELFF. The entire variable domain, with the rest obtained from reference TRBV19 and TRBJ2-2, is as follows: DGGITQSPKYLFRKEGQNVTLSCEQNLNHDAMYWYRQDPGQGLRLIYYSQIVNDFQKGDIAEGYSVSREKKESFPLTVTSAQKNPTAFYLCASSTGGELFFGEGSRLTVL.